This T cell receptor beta chain is drawn from a study of blood T cell repertoires in COVID-19. Overall study: Material from acute and convalescent COVID-19 was sourced from the United States, Italy and Spain. Sources were T cells, B-cell-depleted T cells, or PBMCs; the material itself was cDNA or gDNA.

Original methodology: Estimation of nucleated cell counts was performed using reference gene primer amplification. Sequenced by immunoSEQ multiplex PCR; TCRdb stores in-frame clones only, minus some. From that table come the V and J calls and clone size; the DNA was used to work out D and trimming. Among more than 40,000 clones listed, 75% to 90% were seen once. This clone was seen only once. The germline V gene has CDR1 MDHEN and CDR2 SYDVKM. The V and J ends lost 6 bases and 2 bases, in that order; junction bases with no gene match: 15. The CDR3 is 17 amino acids. The clonotype was recovered from a human donor in a cohort sampled during active COVID-19. The sample taken for sequencing was peripheral blood. The chain uses TRBV28 and TRBJ1-1, with 7 positions matching TRBD1. CDR3 in amino acids: CASSRPPGQWANTEAFF. CDR3 in DNA: TGTGCCAGCAGCAGACCTCCGGGACAGTGGGCCAACACTGAAGCTTTCTTT.